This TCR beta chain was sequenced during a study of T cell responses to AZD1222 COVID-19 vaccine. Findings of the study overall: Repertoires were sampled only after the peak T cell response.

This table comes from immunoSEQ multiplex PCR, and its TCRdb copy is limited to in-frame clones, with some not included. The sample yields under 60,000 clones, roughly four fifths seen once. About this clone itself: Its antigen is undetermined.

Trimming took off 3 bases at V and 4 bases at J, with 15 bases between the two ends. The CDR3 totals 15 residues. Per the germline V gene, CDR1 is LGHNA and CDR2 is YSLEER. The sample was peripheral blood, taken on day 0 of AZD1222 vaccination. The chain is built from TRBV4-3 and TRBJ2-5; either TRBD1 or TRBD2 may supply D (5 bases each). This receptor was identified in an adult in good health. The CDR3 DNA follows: TGCGCCAGCAGCCAGAATCGGGGCCCGGGAGAGACCCAGTACTTC. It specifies CASSQNRGPGETQYF.